What follows are 8 T cell receptor beta chains derived from one specimen sequenced in a study of T cell repertoires in cytomegalovirus infection. MiXCR was run by TCRdb on the reads, yielding one entry per CDR3 protein. The data show fewer than 950,000 distinct CDR3 sequences, with 32% seen just once and over 10% held by the top ten. These receptors' targets are unknown. The source was cultured CD8+ T cells from PBMCs, collected from culture after CMV antigen stimulation. The receptors come from a human donor in good health (CMV status not recorded). Some clones in this sample may be carry-over from other donors' samples.

There are a few counts of this clonotype. V is TRBV2 and J is TRBJ1-1; unclear D gene. The CDR3 consists of 17 residues. Germline loops: CDR1 SNHLY, CDR2 FYNNEI. Trimming took 2 bases from V and 0 from J, leaving 16 bases between them. CDR3 residues: CASSESEDVMMNTEAFF. The DNA of the CDR3 is TGTGCCAGCAGTGAATCAGAAGACGTTATGATGAACACTGAAGCTTTCTTT. Variable domain in full (rest from reference TRBV2 and TRBJ1-1): EPEVTQTPSHQVTQMGQEVILRCVPISNHLYFYWYRQILGQKVEFLVSFYNNEISEKSEIFDDQFSVERPDGSNFTLKIRSTKLEDSAMYFCASSESEDVMMNTEAFFGQGTRLTVV.

V and J are TRBV6-5 and TRBJ2-2, with a weak D call TRBD1 (7 bases). CDR1 and CDR2 (germline): MNHEY, SVGAGI. This CDR3 is 13 amino acids long. The V and J ends lost 9 bases and 4 bases respectively, with 12 bases between them. The DNA of the CDR3 is TGTGCCAGTGCCAGGGGGGTCACCGGGGAGCTGTTTTTT. Protein product: CASARGVTGELFF.

This clonotype was observed a handful of times. The rearrangement links TRBV10-3 to TRBJ1-5; TRBD1 aligns across 9 bases. The CDR3 spans 16 residues. From germline, CDR1 is ENHRY and CDR2 SYGVKD. V lost 10 bases and J lost 2; bases outside the gene matches: 12. CDR3 residues: CATRDRAASGNQPQHF. CDR3 nucleotide sequence: TGTGCCACAAGGGACAGGGCGGCCTCTGGCAATCAGCCCCAGCATTTT.

The chain links TRBV6-2 or TRBV6-3 to TRBJ1-2; no reliable D call. V lost 0 bases and J lost 6, with 14 bases in between. There are 15 residues in the CDR3. From germline, CDR1 is MNHEY and CDR2 SVGEGT. In DNA form, the CDR3 reads TGTGCCAGCAGTTACTCGCGAACACTCCGGGATGGCTACACCTTC. It is translated as CASSYSRTLRDGYTF.

This clonotype was picked up many times. The rearrangement uses TRBV7-2 and TRBJ2-7; D may be TRBD2 (5 bases). Per the germline V gene, CDR1 is SGHTA and CDR2 is FQGNSA. V shed 4 bases and J shed 6 bases, with 19 bases lying between them. The CDR3 has 15 amino acids. CDR3: CASSSPRRTFLEQYF. For the CDR3, the DNA is TGTGCCAGCAGCTCCCCGAGGAGGACTTTCCTCGAGCAGTACTTC.

This clonotype has only a few counts. The chain has TRBV6-5 and TRBJ2-3; TRBD1 aligns across 7 bases. The CDR3 totals 15 residues. Germline V lookup: CDR1 MNHEY, CDR2 SVGAGI. J gave up 1 base and V 7 bases, and 8 bases lay outside the gene matches. CDR3 nucleotides: TGTGCCAGCACCCCCGGGACAGCTGGCACAGATACGCAGTATTTT. It yields the protein CASTPGTAGTDTQYF.

The V and J genes are TRBV12-3 or TRBV12-4 and TRBJ1-1, with 7 bases aligning to TRBD1. V trimming: 4 bases; J trimming: 6 bases; junction bases outside the gene matches: 8. The CDR3 has 14 residues. The CDR3 DNA is TGTGCCAGCAGTTCCCCTACAGGGGTACCTGAAGCTTTCTTT. Translating it yields CASSSPTGVPEAFF.

This clonotype was detected a few times. The J gene is TRBJ2-7, the V gene TRBV6-1; 7 bases match TRBD1. Trimming cost V 4 bases and J 1 base; bases outside gene matches: 7. The CDR3 extends over 15 amino acids. Looked up from germline, CDR1 is MNHNS and CDR2 is SASEGT. CDR3 in DNA: TGTGCCAGCAGTGTATACAGGGGTCCTTCCTACGAGCAGTACTTC. It translates to CASSVYRGPSYEQYF.